These 19 T cell receptor beta chains share one sample of origin, sequenced in a study of graft-versus-host responses after intestinal transplantation. For these TCRs, the target antigens are not known. Generated by immunoSEQ multiplex PCR, the TCRdb table keeps only in-frame clones and is missing some. The sample consists of roughly 100,000 clones, approximately 93% of them appearing once. The sequencing here drew on unstimulated CD8+ T cells sorted from spleen or lymph node cells, taken before intestinal transplant. The receptors derive from a human donor who received an intestinal transplant.

The genes are TRBV15 and TRBJ1-4; TRBD1 might be the D (6 bases). The germline V and J ends were trimmed by 5 bases and 3 bases, with 13 bases remaining between them. The CDR3 is 15 amino acids. Germline loops: CDR1 LNHNV, CDR2 YYDKDF (reference sequence). CDR3: CATSLRGAANEKLFF. DNA for the CDR3: TGTGCCACCAGCTTGCGGGGGGCAGCTAATGAAAAACTGTTTTTT.

This clone was seen only a few times. The chain employs TRBV7-9 and TRBJ2-6; maybe TRBD1 (5 bases). Trimming stripped 5 bases from V and 0 bases from J, with 8 bases between. The CDR3 runs to 15 residues. Germline values: CDR1 SEHNR, CDR2 FQNEAQ (reference sequence). CDR3 sequence: CASSLGASGANVLTF. The CDR3 bases are TGTGCCAGCAGCCTAGGGGCCTCTGGGGCCAACGTCCTGACTTTC.

This clone was detected only once. The J gene is TRBJ1-1, the V gene TRBV7-2; 8 bases are a match to TRBD1. Losses at the gene ends were 5 bases for V and 5 bases for J; bases not matched to a gene: 10. CDR1 is SGHTA and CDR2 is FQGNSA in the germline V gene. There are 15 residues in the CDR3. Here the CDR3 DNA reads TGTGCCAGCAGCCCTCTGACAGGGGCGCTGACTGAAGCTTTCTTT. This gives the protein CASSPLTGALTEAFF.

The V call is TRBV4-1, the J call TRBJ1-1, with D unresolved. V shed 1 base and J shed 3 bases, with 12 bases lying between them. This CDR3 has 15 residues. Germline-derived CDR1 and CDR2 are MGHRA and YSYEKL. CDR3 amino acids: CASSQVMTTYTEAFF. The CDR3 region has the DNA TGCGCCAGCAGCCAAGTGATGACAACCTACACTGAAGCTTTCTTT.

This chain uses TRBV9 with TRBJ1-1; no definite D call. Germline V gene sequence: CDR1 SGDLS, CDR2 YYNGEE. The CDR3 runs 12 residues. Trimming removed 4 bases at V and 3 bases at J, with 7 bases between. CDR3 DNA: TGTGCCAGCAGCCCCCTGGACACTGAAGCTTTCTTT. This translates into CASSPLDTEAFF.

This rearrangement joins TRBV4-1 to TRBJ2-7; D is tentatively TRBD1 or TRBD2 (7 bases each). From germline, CDR1 is MGHRA and CDR2 YSYEKL. CDR3 size: 16 residues. V was trimmed by 1 base and J by 0 bases, leaving 13 bases between them. The CDR3 loop reads CASSQGEGAFSYEQYF. The CDR3 bases are TGCGCCAGCAGCCAAGGGGAGGGGGCGTTCTCCTACGAGCAGTACTTC.

This chain links TRBV4-1 with TRBJ1-6; no firm D call. Germline V CDR1 and CDR2: MGHRA, YSYEKL. This CDR3 is built from 12 residues. Trimming left V 0 bases short and J 10 bases short, with 4 bases between. The CDR3 DNA reads TGCGCCAGCAGCCAAGAGGGCTCACCCCTCCACTTT. Protein product: CASSQEGSPLHF.

The chain has TRBV5-1 and TRBJ2-5; the D is unclear. The germline V gene has CDR1 SGHRS and CDR2 YFSETQ. Trimming took 3 bases from V and 3 from J, leaving 3 bases between them. The CDR3 spans 11 residues. The CDR3 is CASSWEETQYF. CDR3 in DNA: TGCGCCAGCAGCTGGGAAGAGACCCAGTACTTC.

The rearrangement joins TRBV11-3 to TRBJ2-5, with D perhaps TRBD1 or TRBD2 (5 bases each). The DNA end is more similar to TRBJ2-7, so the J call may be wrong. Germline loops: CDR1 SGHNT, CDR2 YENEEA. The CDR3 runs to 14 residues. The CDR3 here is CASSLGTVTYEQYF. The CDR3 region has the DNA TGTGCCAGCAGCTTGGGGACGGTTACCTACGAGCAGTACTTC.

The rearrangement links TRBV30 to TRBJ1-4; TRBD1 is a possible D gene (6 bases). CDR3 length equals 13 residues. CDR1 and CDR2 (germline): GTSNPN, SVGIG (reference sequence). V was cut by 1 base and J by 7 bases, with 10 bases left in between. The CDR3 bases are TGTGCCTGGAGTGGGGGGGCCGGTGAAAAACTGTTTTTT. Its translation: CAWSGGAGEKLFF.

V is TRBV13 and J is TRBJ1-1; 7 bases are a match to TRBD1. CDR1 and CDR2 (germline): PRHDT, FYEKMQ (reference sequence). J gave up 7 bases and V 5 bases, and 10 bases lay outside the gene matches. The CDR3 runs 14 residues. CDR3 residues: CASSSGQAPLEAFF. DNA for the CDR3: TGTGCCAGCAGCAGTGGACAGGCCCCCCTTGAAGCTTTCTTT. The full variable domain, rest sourced from reference TRBV13 and TRBJ1-1, is AAGVIQSPRHLIKEKRETATLKCYPIPRHDTVYWYQQGPGQDPQFLISFYEKMQSDKGSIPDRFSAQQFSDYHSELNMSSLELGDSALYFCASSSGQAPLEAFFGQGTRLTVV.

The rearrangement joins TRBV7-9 to TRBJ1-2; no clear D gene. The V gene lost 0 bases and the J gene lost 7 bases, with 6 bases spanning the gap. CDR1 is SEHNR, CDR2 FQNEAQ, per germline (reference sequence). The CDR3 is made up of 12 amino acids. The CDR3 protein is CASSLAGIGYTF. The CDR3 bases are TGTGCCAGCAGCTTAGCAGGGATTGGCTACACCTTC.

This clone occurred once. The rearrangement joins TRBV30 to TRBJ1-6, with D possibly being TRBD1 (6 bases). Trimming removed 8 bases at V and 9 bases at J, with 17 bases between. This CDR3 has 13 amino acids. The V gene's germline CDR1 is GTSNPN and CDR2 SVGIG (reference sequence). CDR3 DNA sequence: TGTGCCCTCGAGGGGGGGCAGGCTTCACCCCTCCACTTT. Amino acid sequence: CALEGGQASPLHF. Full variable domain (rest looked up from reference TRBV30 and TRBJ1-6): SQTIHQWPATLVQPVGSPLSLECTVEGTSNPNLYWYRQAAGRGLQLLFYSVGIGQISSEVPQNLSASRPQDRQFILSSKKLLLSDSGFYLCALEGGQASPLHFGNGTRLTVT.

This clone was found a few times. This sequence joins TRBV7-9 and TRBJ1-6, with no clear D. With 5 bases removed from V and 6 bases from J, the gap between germline ends came to 5 bases. The V gene's germline CDR1 is SEHNR and CDR2 FQNEAQ (reference sequence). The CDR3 length is 12 residues. The CDR3: CASSPGNSPLHF. The CDR3 nucleotides read TGTGCCAGCAGCCCCGGTAATTCACCCCTCCACTTT. Variable domain in full (rest from reference TRBV7-9 and TRBJ1-6): DTGVSQNPRHKITKRGQNVTFRCDPISEHNRLYWYRQTLGQGPEFLTYFQNEAQLEKSRLLSDRFSAERPKGSFSTLEIQRTEQGDSAMYLCASSPGNSPLHFGNGTRLTVT.

The chain joins TRBV28 to TRBJ2-5; D not resolved. The J call is doubtful: the DNA matches TRBJ2-7 better. The CDR3 is 14 amino acids. In germline, CDR1 is MDHEN, CDR2 SYDVKM. The CDR3 region is CASSFPGPSYEQYF. The CDR3, as DNA: TGTGCCAGCAGTTTCCCGGGCCCATCGTACGAGCAGTACTTC.

The J gene is TRBJ1-1, the V gene TRBV6-5, with D possibly being TRBD1 (5 bases). Germline loops: CDR1 MNHEY, CDR2 SVGAGI. The CDR3 is made up of 16 amino acids. V gave up 0 bases and J gave up 2 bases, with 13 bases separating them. CDR3 in DNA: TGTGCCAGCAGTTACTCCGGGGCTTCCGCTAACACTGAAGCTTTCTTT. Protein sequence: CASSYSGASANTEAFF.

This chain links TRBV2 with TRBJ2-5; 7 bases are shared with TRBD1. Per germline, CDR1 SNHLY and CDR2 FYNNEI. The CDR3 totals 16 residues. The V segment lost 2 bases and the J segment 5 bases; nucleotides outside the gene matches: 11. The CDR3 coding sequence is TGTGCCAGCAGTGAAAAGGGGGCAGGGGAAGGGGAGACCCAGTACTTC. This encodes CASSEKGAGEGETQYF.

This clone came up once. This rearrangement joins TRBV5-8 to TRBJ2-7; 7 positions match TRBD1. Germline trimming cut 4 bases from V and 3 bases from J; bases unmatched to any gene: 4. The V gene's germline CDR1 is SGHTS and CDR2 YDEGEE. The CDR3 totals 13 residues. Written as DNA, the CDR3 is TGTGCCAGCAGCCTCTGGGACAGCTACGAGCAGTACTTC. It is translated as CASSLWDSYEQYF.

CDR3 region: CASSPMALYEQYF. The CDR3 DNA follows: TGTGCCAGCAGTCCCATGGCCCTCTACGAGCAGTACTTC. This sequence joins TRBV27 and TRBJ2-7, with unresolved D. Germline V CDR1 and CDR2: MNHEY, SMNVEV (reference sequence). The CDR3 length is 13 residues. Trimming removed 5 bases from V and 3 bases from J, with 11 bases in between.